The T cell receptor (beta chain) under discussion was sequenced for a study of tumor-infiltrating lymphocytes in localized non-small cell lung cancer. The protocol was immunoSEQ multiplex PCR, while the TCRdb copy is restricted to in-frame clones and leaves out a portion. The sample holds 9,500 to 15,000 clones, about 76% seen once. Source material: uninvolved lung tissue not adjacent to the tumor. This TCR was recovered from a human donor with non-small cell lung cancer.

The DNA for the CDR3 is TGTGCCAGCAGCAACGGGACTCGGGGCGGGGAGCTGTTTTTT. This gives the protein CASSNGTRGGELFF. This chain links TRBV7-3 with TRBJ2-2; D may be TRBD2 (6 bases). Germline V lookup: CDR1 SGHTA, CDR2 FQGTGA. Trimming removed 5 bases from V and 7 bases from J, with 14 bases in between. The CDR3 spans 14 residues.